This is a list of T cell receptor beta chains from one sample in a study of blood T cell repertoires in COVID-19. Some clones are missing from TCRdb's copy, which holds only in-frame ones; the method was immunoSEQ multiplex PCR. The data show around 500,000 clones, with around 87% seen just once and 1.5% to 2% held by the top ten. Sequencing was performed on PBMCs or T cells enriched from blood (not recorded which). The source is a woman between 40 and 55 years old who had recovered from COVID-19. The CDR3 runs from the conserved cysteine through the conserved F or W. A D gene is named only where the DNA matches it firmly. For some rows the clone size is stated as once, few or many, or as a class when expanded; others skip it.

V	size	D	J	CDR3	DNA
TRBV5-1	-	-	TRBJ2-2	CASSPGERADTGELFF	TGCGCCAGCAGCCCGGGGGAGCGGGCGGATACCGGGGAGCTGTTTTTT
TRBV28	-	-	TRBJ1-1	CAIWGEKGTEAFF	TGTGCCATCTGGGGGGAAAAGGGCACTGAAGCTTTCTTT
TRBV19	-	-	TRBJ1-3	CASSMWPQGNTIYF	TGTGCCAGTAGTATGTGGCCCCAGGGAAACACCATATATTTT
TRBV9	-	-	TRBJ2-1	CASSHPIWGQEQFF	TGTGCCAGCAGCCACCCAATCTGGGGACAAGAGCAGTTCTTC
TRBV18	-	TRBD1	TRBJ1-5	CASSQTGNSNQPQHF	TGTGCCAGCTCACAGACAGGGAATAGCAATCAGCCCCAGCATTTT
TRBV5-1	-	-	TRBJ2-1	CASSLVAGGYNEQFF	TGCGCCAGCAGCTTGGTGGCGGGTGGCTACAATGAGCAGTTCTTC
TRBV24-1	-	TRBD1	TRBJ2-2	CATSDLIMRSGGATGELFF	TGTGCCACCAGTGATCTTATTATGCGCTCAGGGGGCGCGACCGGGGAGCTGTTTTTT
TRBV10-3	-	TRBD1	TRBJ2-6	CAISEKNGQAYSGANVLTF	TGTGCCATCAGTGAAAAAAATGGACAGGCTTACTCTGGGGCCAACGTCCTGACTTTC
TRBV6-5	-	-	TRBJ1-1	CASSYGHRSNTEAFF	TGTGCCAGCAGTTACGGTCACAGGTCGAACACTGAAGCTTTCTTT
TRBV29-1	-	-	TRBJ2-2	CSVAPGAGELFF	TGCAGCGTTGCTCCAGGGGCCGGGGAGCTGTTTTTT
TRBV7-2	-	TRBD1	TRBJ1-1	CASSIGWRGGLRAFF	TGTGCCAGCAGCATTGGCTGGCGAGGGGGCTTACGAGCTTTCTTT
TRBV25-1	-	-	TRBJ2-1	CASSGRGAYNEQFF	TGTGCCAGCAGTGGTCGGGGGGCGTACAATGAGCAGTTCTTC
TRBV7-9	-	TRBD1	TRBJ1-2	CASSLRGTGEGYTF	TGTGCCAGCAGCTTACGTGGGACAGGGGAGGGCTACACCTTC
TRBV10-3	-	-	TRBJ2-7	CAISDASYEQYF	TGTGCCATCAGTGATGCCAGCTACGAGCAGTACTTC
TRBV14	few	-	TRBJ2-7	CASSLGQFLTGAQYF	TGTGCCAGCAGCCTCGGACAGTTTCTTACGGGCGCGCAGTACTTC
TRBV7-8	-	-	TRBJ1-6	CASSPPGTYNSPLHF	TGTGCCAGCAGCCCTCCGGGAACCTATAATTCACCCCTCCACTTT
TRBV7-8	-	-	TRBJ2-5	CASSLVPRETQYF	TGTGCCAGCAGCTTAGTCCCCCGGGAGACCCAGTACTTC
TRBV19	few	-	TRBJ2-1	CASSTWGVAYNEQFF	TGTGCCAGTAGCACCTGGGGGGTTGCCTACAATGAGCAGTTCTTC
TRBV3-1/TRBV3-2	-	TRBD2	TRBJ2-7	CASSSAGTSGYYEQYF	TGTGCCAGCAGCTCCGCGGGGACTAGCGGATACTACGAGCAGTACTTC
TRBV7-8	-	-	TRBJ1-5	CASSLEIGQGFRLGNQPQHF	TGTGCCAGCAGCTTAGAGATCGGGCAGGGATTTAGGTTGGGCAATCAGCCCCAGCATTTT